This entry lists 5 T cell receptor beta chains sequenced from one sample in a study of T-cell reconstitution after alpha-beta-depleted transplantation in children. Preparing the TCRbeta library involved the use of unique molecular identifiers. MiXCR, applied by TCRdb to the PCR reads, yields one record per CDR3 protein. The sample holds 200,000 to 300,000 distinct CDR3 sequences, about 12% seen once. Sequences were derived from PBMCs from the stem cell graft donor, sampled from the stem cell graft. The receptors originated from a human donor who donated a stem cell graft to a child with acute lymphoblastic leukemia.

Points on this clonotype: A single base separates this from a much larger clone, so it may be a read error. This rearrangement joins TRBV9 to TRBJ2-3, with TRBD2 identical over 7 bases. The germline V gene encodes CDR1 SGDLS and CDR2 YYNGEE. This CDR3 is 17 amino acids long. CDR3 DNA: TGTGCCACCAGCGTACATGCGGGGGACGCTAGCACAGATACGCAGTATTTT. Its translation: CATSVHAGDASTDTQYF.

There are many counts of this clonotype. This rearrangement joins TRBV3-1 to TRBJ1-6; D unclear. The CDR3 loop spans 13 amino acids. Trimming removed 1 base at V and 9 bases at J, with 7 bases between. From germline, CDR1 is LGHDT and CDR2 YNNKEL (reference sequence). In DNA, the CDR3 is TGTGCCAGCAGCCAAGTAGAGCGTTCACCCCTCCACTTT. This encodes CASSQVERSPLHF.

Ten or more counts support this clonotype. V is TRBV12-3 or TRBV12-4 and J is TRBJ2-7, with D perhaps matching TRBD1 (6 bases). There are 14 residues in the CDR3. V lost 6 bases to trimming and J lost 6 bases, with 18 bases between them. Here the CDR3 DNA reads TGTGCCAGCAGCTACCGGACAGATATGAGCGAGCAGTACTTC. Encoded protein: CASSYRTDMSEQYF.

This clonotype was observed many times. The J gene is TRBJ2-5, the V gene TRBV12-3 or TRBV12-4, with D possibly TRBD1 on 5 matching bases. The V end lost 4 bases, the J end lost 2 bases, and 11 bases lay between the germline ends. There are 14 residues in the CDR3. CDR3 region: CASSYLDRQETQYF. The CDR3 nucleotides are TGTGCCAGCAGTTACCTCGACAGACAAGAGACCCAGTACTTC.

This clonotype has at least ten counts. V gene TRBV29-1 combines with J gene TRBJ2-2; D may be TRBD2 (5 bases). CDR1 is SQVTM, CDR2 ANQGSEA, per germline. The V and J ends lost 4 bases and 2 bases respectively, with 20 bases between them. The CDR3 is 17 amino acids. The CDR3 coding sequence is TGCAGCGTTGCTCTGCTAGAGGGCAATCCCAACACCGGGGAGCTGTTTTTT. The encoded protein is CSVALLEGNPNTGELFF.